Below, 28 T cell receptor beta chains from the same sample are listed, as sequenced in a study of control samples from healthy donors and cancer patients. Only in-frame clones appear in the TCRdb table, and some are missing; sequencing was by immunoSEQ multiplex PCR. Among over 70,000 clones listed, around 90% were seen once. The sequenced sample consisted of PBMCs. Receptor source: a woman aged 50 to 65 with colorectal cancer.

V gene TRBV2 combines with J gene TRBJ2-5; no firm D call. CDR1 is SNHLY, CDR2 FYNNEI, per germline. The germline V and J ends were trimmed by 2 bases and 7 bases, with 11 bases remaining between them. CDR3 length equals 13 residues. As DNA, the CDR3 is TGTGCCAGCAGTGAAATCGGCCTGGGGACCCAGTACTTC. It specifies CASSEIGLGTQYF. The full variable domain, completed using reference TRBV2 and TRBJ2-5, is EPEVTQTPSHQVTQMGQEVILRCVPISNHLYFYWYRQILGQKVEFLVSFYNNEISEKSEIFDDQFSVERPDGSNFTLKIRSTKLEDSAMYFCASSEIGLGTQYFGPGTRLLVL.

This chain uses TRBV6-1 with TRBJ1-5, with D possibly TRBD1 on 6 matching bases. Germline lookup yields CDR1 MNHNS and CDR2 SASEGT. The V end was cut by 5 bases, the J end by 0 bases, with 8 bases between. This CDR3 is built from 14 residues. Here the CDR3 DNA reads TGTGCCAGCAGTAGGGGGGTTAGCAATCAGCCCCAGCATTTT. This codes for CASSRGVSNQPQHF.

Here the CDR3 reads CASRDRAGANVLTF. The CDR3 coding sequence is TGTGCCAGCAGGGACAGGGCTGGGGCCAACGTCCTGACTTTC. The V gene is TRBV6-5, the J gene TRBJ2-6; 8 positions match TRBD1. Germline V gene lookup returns CDR1 MNHEY and CDR2 SVGAGI. The trim removed 6 bases at V and 2 bases at J, leaving 0 bases unmatched. The CDR3 length is 14 residues.

The CDR3 reads CASSTGQYSYGYTF. DNA of the CDR3: TGTGCCAGTAGTACCGGACAGTACTCCTATGGCTACACCTTC. The V gene is TRBV19, the J gene TRBJ1-2, with a possible D match to TRBD1 (6 bases). Trimming pared 4 bases from V and 4 bases from J, leaving 13 bases between. Germline V gene sequence: CDR1 LNHDA, CDR2 SQIVND (reference sequence). The length of the CDR3 is 14 residues.

This CDR3 is CASSWTLMRDNSPLHF. The CDR3 DNA follows: TGCGCCAGCAGCTGGACCCTCATGCGGGATAATTCACCCCTCCACTTT. The V call is TRBV5-1, the J call TRBJ1-6, with D uncertain. Germline CDR1 and CDR2: SGHRS and YFSETQ. V was cut by 3 bases and J by 5 bases, with 15 bases left in between. This CDR3 is built from 16 residues.

The rearrangement links TRBV5-1 to TRBJ2-5; 7 nucleotides match TRBD2. The germline V gene encodes CDR1 SGHRS and CDR2 YFSETQ. J was trimmed by 1 base and V by 5 bases; bases with no gene match: 8. The CDR3 runs to 15 residues. This chain's CDR3 is CASSRGVGTQETQYF. The CDR3 nucleotides are TGCGCCAGCAGTCGGGGGGTGGGTACCCAAGAGACCCAGTACTTC.

This chain connects TRBV10-3 to TRBJ1-1; TRBD1 agrees at 11 bases. Trimming removed 4 bases from V and 4 bases from J; junction bases left unmatched: 5. The CDR3 runs 15 residues. Per the germline V gene, CDR1 is ENHRY and CDR2 is SYGVKD. CDR3 amino acids: CAISGTGGAGTEAFF. CDR3 DNA sequence: TGTGCCATCAGTGGGACAGGGGGCGCGGGCACTGAAGCTTTCTTT.

This rearrangement joins TRBV28 to TRBJ1-2; D possibly corresponds to TRBD1 (6 bases). This CDR3 comprises 13 residues. Germline V gene data show CDR1 as MDHEN and CDR2 as SYDVKM. V was pared by 3 bases and J by 4 bases, with 9 bases between. Here the CDR3 reads CASSLGGFYGYTF. The CDR3 DNA reads as TGTGCCAGCAGTTTGGGGGGCTTCTATGGCTACACCTTC.

The chain uses TRBV3-1 (or the pseudogene TRBV3-2) and TRBJ1-6; D not resolved. The V end lost 3 bases, the J end lost 6 bases, and 9 bases lay between the germline ends. This CDR3 has 14 amino acids. Germline-derived CDR1 and CDR2 are LGHDT and YNNKEL (reference sequence). The CDR3 sequence is CASSQAAPNSPLHF. The CDR3, as DNA: TGTGCCAGCAGCCAGGCGGCACCTAATTCACCCCTCCACTTT.

The chain uses TRBV2 and TRBJ2-1; D is tentatively TRBD1 or TRBD2 (5 bases each). Deletions cut 2 bases from V and 0 bases from J, with 11 bases between. Germline V CDR1 and CDR2: SNHLY, FYNNEI. The CDR3 has 16 amino acids. The CDR3 spells CASSERGSSSYNEQFF. The CDR3 DNA sequence: TGTGCCAGCAGTGAACGGGGCTCAAGCTCCTACAATGAGCAGTTCTTC.

The chain has TRBV4-1 and TRBJ1-2; D ambiguous. CDR3 length equals 13 residues. Per the germline V gene, CDR1 is MGHRA and CDR2 is YSYEKL. V lost 0 bases and J lost 13, with 15 bases in between. This chain's CDR3 is CASSQDMERVATF. CDR3 bases: TGCGCCAGCAGCCAAGATATGGAGAGGGTAGCCACCTTC.

The rearrangement uses TRBV4-3 and TRBJ1-4; 8 bases are a match to TRBD1. V lost 4 bases to trimming and J lost 3 bases; unmatched junction nucleotides: 4. The CDR3 has 15 amino acids. CDR1 is LGHNA, CDR2 YSLEER, per germline. CDR3 protein: CASSPTGVANEKLFF. CDR3 DNA: TGCGCCAGCAGCCCGACAGGGGTAGCTAATGAAAAACTGTTTTTT.

The CDR3 bases are TGTGCCAGCAGTGCGGGACCGAACACTGAAGCTTTCTTT. Protein: CASSAGPNTEAFF. The chain joins TRBV2 to TRBJ1-1; possible D gene TRBD1, 5 bases. V lost 4 bases and J 1 base, leaving 7 bases between the germline ends. The CDR3 has 13 residues. The germline gives CDR1 SNHLY, CDR2 FYNNEI. The variable domain in full, with the rest retrieved from reference TRBV2 and TRBJ1-1, is EPEVTQTPSHQVTQMGQEVILRCVPISNHLYFYWYRQILGQKVEFLVSFYNNEISEKSEIFDDQFSVERPDGSNFTLKIRSTKLEDSAMYFCASSAGPNTEAFFGQGTRLTVV.

CDR3 bases: TGTGCCAGCAGCCAACCTAGGACGAGAAGGACTGAAGCTTTCTTT. Encoded protein: CASSQPRTRRTEAFF. The V and J genes are TRBV6-5 and TRBJ1-1; D ambiguous. Germline V gene data show CDR1 as MNHEY and CDR2 as SVGAGI. The CDR3 is 15 amino acids. The ends were cut back, 6 bases at V and 5 bases at J, with 19 bases in the middle.

The chain joins TRBV21-1 to TRBJ1-1; TRBD1, as called in the table, went unchecked against the DNA. TRBV21-1 is a recognized pseudogene. The CDR3 totals 12 residues. As DNA, the CDR3 is TGTGCCAGCAGCCGGGACAGGGCGAGAACTTTCTTT. This translates into CASSRDRARTFF.

The chain couples TRBV28 to TRBJ1-5; D remains ambiguous. Trimming cost V 6 bases and J 0 bases, with 6 bases left between them. The V gene's germline CDR1 is MDHEN and CDR2 SYDVKM. CDR3 length: 13 amino acids. CDR3 region: CASRKYSNQPQHF. In DNA form, the CDR3 reads TGTGCCAGCAGGAAATATAGCAATCAGCCCCAGCATTTT. Using reference TRBV28 and TRBJ1-5 for the parts outside the CDR3, the full variable domain is DVKVTQSSRYLVKRTGEKVFLECVQDMDHENMFWYRQDPGLGLRLIYFSYDVKMKEKGDIPEGYSVSREKKERFSLILESASTNQTSMYLCASRKYSNQPQHFGDGTRLSIL.

The rearrangement uses TRBV18 and TRBJ2-1, with 7 bases identical to TRBD1. Germline CDR1 reads KGHSH; CDR2 reads LQKENI. The CDR3 runs to 16 residues. V was pared by 0 bases and J by 9 bases, with 11 bases of the junction left unmatched. The CDR3 loop reads CASSPPTGQTSREQFF. Here the CDR3 DNA reads TGTGCCAGCTCACCACCGACGGGACAGACGTCCCGTGAGCAGTTCTTC.

The V call is TRBV2, the J call TRBJ2-6; possible D gene TRBD1, 6 bases. CDR3 size: 17 residues. The ends were cut back, 6 bases at V and 0 bases at J, with 15 bases in the middle. CDR1 and CDR2 from the germline V gene are SNHLY and FYNNEI. The CDR3 bases are TGTGCCAGCAGCTCGGAGACAGGCAGCTCTGGGGCCAACGTCCTGACTTTC. Translated, it gives CASSSETGSSGANVLTF. The entire variable domain, with the rest obtained from reference TRBV2 and TRBJ2-6, is as follows: EPEVTQTPSHQVTQMGQEVILRCVPISNHLYFYWYRQILGQKVEFLVSFYNNEISEKSEIFDDQFSVERPDGSNFTLKIRSTKLEDSAMYFCASSSETGSSGANVLTFGAGSRLTVL.

The gene calls are TRBV28 and TRBJ1-2; D remains ambiguous. The CDR3 is 15 residues long. The germline V gene has CDR1 MDHEN and CDR2 SYDVKM. The V end lost 7 bases, the J end lost 3 bases, and 18 bases lay between the germline ends. CDR3 sequence reads: CASTPRWAPYYGYTF. Written as DNA, the CDR3 is TGTGCCAGCACCCCCCGGTGGGCACCCTACTATGGCTACACCTTC.

The V and J genes are TRBV29-1 and TRBJ2-7; D may correspond to TRBD1 or TRBD2 (5 bases each). Per germline, CDR1 SQVTM and CDR2 ANQGSEA. The germline V and J ends were trimmed by 5 bases and 0 bases, with 17 bases remaining between them. The CDR3 totals 15 residues. The CDR3 loop reads CSVTRFSGSSYEQYV. CDR3 coding DNA: TGCAGCGTTACGAGGTTCTCAGGGAGCTCCTACGAGCAGTACGTC.

This chain uses TRBV6-5 with TRBJ1-6; unclear D gene. The V end lost 4 bases, the J end lost 4 bases, and 8 bases lay between the germline ends. This CDR3 has 14 amino acids. Germline loops: CDR1 MNHEY, CDR2 SVGAGI. CDR3 amino acids: CASSSGPYNSPLHF. DNA of the CDR3: TGTGCCAGCAGTTCCGGACCGTATAATTCACCCCTCCACTTT.

This clone has only a few counts. This rearrangement joins TRBV6-5 to TRBJ2-3; 10 nucleotides agree with TRBD2. The ends lost 1 base at V and 7 bases at J; junction bases unmatched: 8. The CDR3 spans 16 residues. CDR1 MNHEY and CDR2 SVGAGI come from the germline V gene. The CDR3 DNA reads as TGTGCCAGCAGTTACTTGATAGCGGGGGGCACGCATACGCAGTATTTT. It translates to CASSYLIAGGTHTQYF.

J is TRBJ1-6 and V is TRBV28; D is perhaps TRBD1 (5 bases). V shed 6 bases and J shed 3 bases, with 15 bases lying between them. The CDR3 consists of 16 residues. CDR1 is MDHEN, CDR2 SYDVKM, per germline. The CDR3 DNA is TGTGCCAGCAGCCGGGGAGGGGAAGGCTATAATTCACCCCTCCACTTT. This gives the protein CASSRGGEGYNSPLHF.

The chain uses TRBV5-1 and TRBJ2-3, with 7 bases identical to TRBD1. The CDR3 has 14 amino acids. The ends lost 3 bases at V and 5 bases at J; junction bases unmatched: 6. Per the germline V gene, CDR1 is SGHRS and CDR2 is YFSETQ. The chain's CDR3 is CASSSTGTGDTQYF. CDR3 DNA sequence: TGCGCCAGCAGCTCGACAGGGACCGGAGATACGCAGTATTTT.

The rearrangement uses TRBV7-8 and TRBJ2-5; D possibly corresponds to TRBD1 (5 bases). Germline V gene lookup returns CDR1 SGHVS and CDR2 FQNEAQ. The CDR3 consists of 15 residues. V was cut by 1 base and J by 0 bases, with 9 bases left in between. The CDR3 DNA reads as TGTGCCAGCAGCTTAGGACAGCAGTACCAAGAGACCCAGTACTTC. As protein: CASSLGQQYQETQYF. Variable domain in full (rest from reference TRBV7-8 and TRBJ2-5): GAGVSQSPRYKVAKRGQDVALRCDPISGHVSLFWYQQALGQGPEFLTYFQNEAQLDKSGLPSDRFFAERPEGSVSTLKIQRTQQEDSAVYLCASSLGQQYQETQYFGPGTRLLVL.

The rearrangement links TRBV7-3 to TRBJ2-5; perhaps TRBD1 as D (5 bases). CDR1 is SGHTA, CDR2 FQGTGA, per germline. The CDR3 consists of 14 residues. The ends were cut back, 2 bases at V and 4 bases at J, with 11 bases in the middle. The CDR3 spells CASSLGAGPETQYF. CDR3 DNA sequence: TGTGCCAGCAGCTTAGGGGCCGGTCCAGAGACCCAGTACTTC.

V is TRBV7-6 and J is TRBJ1-4, with 7 bases fitting TRBD1. Trimming removed 1 base from V and 8 bases from J; junction bases left unmatched: 4. Germline V lookup: CDR1 SGHVS, CDR2 FNYEAQ. The CDR3 is 14 residues long. CDR3 coding DNA: TGTGCCAGCAGCTTAGTACAGGGGAGGGAAAAACTGTTTTTT. Protein sequence: CASSLVQGREKLFF.

As for this clone: In the same sample, other DNA sequences code for this CDR3. This sequence joins TRBV5-1 and TRBJ1-1, with 7 bases aligning to TRBD1. Per the germline V gene, CDR1 is SGHRS and CDR2 is YFSETQ. The CDR3 consists of 12 residues. V shed 5 bases and J 4 bases; nucleotides not matched to a gene: 2. For the CDR3, the DNA is TGCGCCAGCAGTTCAGGGGGCACTGAAGCTTTCTTT. This codes for CASSSGGTEAFF.